These 3 T cell receptor beta chains were sequenced from one sample in a study of regulatory T cells in long-lasting Graves disease. Time point defined: newly diagnosed GD, antithyroid drugs for less than 3 months. RNA extracted from PBMCs served as the sequencing template. Building of the TCR beta libraries involved iRepertoire HTBI primers and Arm-PCR of CDR3 regions. TCRdb called the multiplex PCR reads again in MiXCR, with one record for every CDR3 protein. The sample has about 620,000 distinct CDR3 sequences, around 15% seen once. These same data were also listed under a study on T cells in Graves' hyperthyroidism and ophthalmopathy.

The sample was peripheral blood mononuclear cells (PBMCs), taken at new diagnosis, from a patient treated with antithyroid drugs. Receptors originate from a young woman with Graves disease.

This clonotype was picked up many times. The V gene is TRBV9, the J gene TRBJ1-4; 9 nucleotides line up with TRBD1. The germline V gene encodes CDR1 SGDLS and CDR2 YYNGEE. The V gene end was trimmed by 3 bases and the J gene end by 8 bases; junction bases not matched to a gene: 11. The CDR3 spans 16 residues. Here the CDR3 DNA reads TGTGCCAGCAGCGCAACTGGGACAGGGTGGAACGAAAAACTGTTTTTT. It specifies CASSATGTGWNEKLFF.

Only a few counts were recorded for this clonotype. This chain connects TRBV27 to TRBJ2-7; D may be TRBD1 (5 bases). Trimming stripped 6 bases from V and 0 bases from J, with 15 bases between. The CDR3 has 15 amino acids. Per germline, CDR1 MNHEY and CDR2 SMNVEV (reference sequence). The CDR3 DNA sequence: TGTGCCAGCAGACAAAAGGCAGACAGCTCCTACGAGCAGTACTTC. Its protein is CASRQKADSSYEQYF.

This clonotype showed up many times. The rearrangement joins TRBV6-1 to TRBJ1-1, with D unresolved. CDR3 length: 13 residues. With 8 bases removed from V and 6 bases from J, the gap between germline ends came to 16 bases. Germline values: CDR1 MNHNS, CDR2 SASEGT. CDR3 sequence reads: CASPRPGVAEAFF. The CDR3 DNA reads TGTGCCAGCCCGAGACCTGGAGTCGCTGAAGCTTTCTTT.